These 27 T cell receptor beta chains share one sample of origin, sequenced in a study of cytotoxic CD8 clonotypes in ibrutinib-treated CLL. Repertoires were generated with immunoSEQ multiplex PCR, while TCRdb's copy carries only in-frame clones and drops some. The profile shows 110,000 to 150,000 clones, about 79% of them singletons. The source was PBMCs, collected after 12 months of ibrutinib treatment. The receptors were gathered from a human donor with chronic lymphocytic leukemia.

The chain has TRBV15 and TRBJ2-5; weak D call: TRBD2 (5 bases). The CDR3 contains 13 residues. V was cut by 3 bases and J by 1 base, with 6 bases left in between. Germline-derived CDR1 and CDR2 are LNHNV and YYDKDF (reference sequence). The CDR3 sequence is CATSRDFQETQYF. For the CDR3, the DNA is TGTGCCACCAGCAGGGACTTCCAAGAGACCCAGTACTTC.

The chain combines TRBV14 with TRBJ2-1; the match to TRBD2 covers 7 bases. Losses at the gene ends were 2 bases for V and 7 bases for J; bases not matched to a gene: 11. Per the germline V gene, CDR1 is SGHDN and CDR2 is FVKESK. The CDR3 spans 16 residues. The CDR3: CASSQSFREVKNEQFF. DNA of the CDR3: TGTGCCAGCAGCCAAAGCTTCCGGGAGGTGAAGAATGAGCAGTTCTTC.

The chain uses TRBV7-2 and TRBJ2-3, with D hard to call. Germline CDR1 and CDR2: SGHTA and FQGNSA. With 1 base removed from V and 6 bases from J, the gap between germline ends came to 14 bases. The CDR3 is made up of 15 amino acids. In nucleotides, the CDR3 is TGTGCCAGCAGCTTAGGGGATCCACTCGGCGATACGCAGTATTTT. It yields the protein CASSLGDPLGDTQYF.

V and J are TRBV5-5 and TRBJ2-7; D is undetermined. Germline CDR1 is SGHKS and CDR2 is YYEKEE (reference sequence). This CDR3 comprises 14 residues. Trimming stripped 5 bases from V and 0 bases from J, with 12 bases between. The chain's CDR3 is CASRQNSDSYEQYF. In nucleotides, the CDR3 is TGTGCCAGCAGGCAAAACTCAGACTCCTACGAGCAGTACTTC.

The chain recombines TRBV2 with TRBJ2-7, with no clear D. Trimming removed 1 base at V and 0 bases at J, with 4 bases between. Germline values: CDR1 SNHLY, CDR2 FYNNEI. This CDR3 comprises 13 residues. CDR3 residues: CASSEGPSYEQYF. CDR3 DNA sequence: TGTGCCAGCAGTGAAGGACCCTCCTACGAGCAGTACTTC.

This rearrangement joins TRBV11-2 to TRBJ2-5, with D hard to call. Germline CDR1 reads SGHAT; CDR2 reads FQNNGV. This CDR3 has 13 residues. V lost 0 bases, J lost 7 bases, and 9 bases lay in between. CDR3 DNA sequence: TGTGCCAGCAGCTTAGACACGAAAGGGACCCAGTACTTC. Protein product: CASSLDTKGTQYF.

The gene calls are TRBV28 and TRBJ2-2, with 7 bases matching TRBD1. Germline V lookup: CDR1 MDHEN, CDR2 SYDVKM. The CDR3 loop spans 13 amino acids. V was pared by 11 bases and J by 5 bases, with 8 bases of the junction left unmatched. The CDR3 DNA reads TGTGCCGGAAACAGGGGATCGACCGGGGAGCTGTTTTTT. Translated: CAGNRGSTGELFF.

The DNA of the CDR3 is TGTGCCAGTAGTGTCATTCTGGGAGCTGAAGCTTTCTTT. It is translated as CASSVILGAEAFF. The rearrangement uses TRBV19 and TRBJ1-1; D gene uncertain. The CDR3 is made up of 13 amino acids. V gave up 5 bases and J gave up 6 bases, with 13 bases separating them. Germline lookup yields CDR1 LNHDA and CDR2 SQIVND (reference sequence).

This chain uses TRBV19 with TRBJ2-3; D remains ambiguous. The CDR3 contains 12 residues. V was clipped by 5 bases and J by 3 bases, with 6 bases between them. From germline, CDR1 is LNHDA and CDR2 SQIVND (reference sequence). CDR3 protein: CASSPRTDTQYF. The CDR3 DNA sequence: TGTGCCAGTAGTCCGAGGACAGATACGCAGTATTTT.

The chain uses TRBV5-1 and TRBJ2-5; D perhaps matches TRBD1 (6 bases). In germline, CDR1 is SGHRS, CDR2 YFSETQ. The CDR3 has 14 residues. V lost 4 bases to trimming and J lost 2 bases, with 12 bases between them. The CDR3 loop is CASSPQGSQETQYF. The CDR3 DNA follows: TGCGCCAGCAGCCCACAGGGTTCGCAAGAGACCCAGTACTTC.

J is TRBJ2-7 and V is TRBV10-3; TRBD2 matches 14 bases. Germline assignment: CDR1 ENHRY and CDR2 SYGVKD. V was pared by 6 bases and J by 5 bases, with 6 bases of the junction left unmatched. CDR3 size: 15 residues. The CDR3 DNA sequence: TGTGCCATCAGGACTAGCGGGAGGGCCGACGACGAGCAGTACTTC. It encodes CAIRTSGRADDEQYF.

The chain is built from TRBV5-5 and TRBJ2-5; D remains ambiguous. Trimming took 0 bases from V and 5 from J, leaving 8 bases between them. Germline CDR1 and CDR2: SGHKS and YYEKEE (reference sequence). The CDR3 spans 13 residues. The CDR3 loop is CASSLVGMETQYF. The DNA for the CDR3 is TGTGCCAGCAGCTTGGTGGGAATGGAGACCCAGTACTTC. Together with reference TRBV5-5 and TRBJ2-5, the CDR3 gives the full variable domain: DAGVTQSPTHLIKTRGQQVTLRCSPISGHKSVSWYQQVLGQGPQFIFQYYEKEERGRGNFPDRFSARQFPNYSSELNVNALLLGDSALYLCASSLVGMETQYFGPGTRLLVL.

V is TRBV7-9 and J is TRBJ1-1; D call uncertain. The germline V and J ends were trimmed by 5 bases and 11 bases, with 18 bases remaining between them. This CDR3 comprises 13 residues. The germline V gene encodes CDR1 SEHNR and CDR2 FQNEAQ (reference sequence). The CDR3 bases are TGTGCCAGCAGCCACCCCTTGGATGTTCGGGCTTTCTTT. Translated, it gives CASSHPLDVRAFF. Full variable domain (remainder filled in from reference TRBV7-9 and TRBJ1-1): DTGVSQNPRHKITKRGQNVTFRCDPISEHNRLYWYRQTLGQGPEFLTYFQNEAQLEKSRLLSDRFSAERPKGSFSTLEIQRTEQGDSAMYLCASSHPLDVRAFFGQGTRLTVV.

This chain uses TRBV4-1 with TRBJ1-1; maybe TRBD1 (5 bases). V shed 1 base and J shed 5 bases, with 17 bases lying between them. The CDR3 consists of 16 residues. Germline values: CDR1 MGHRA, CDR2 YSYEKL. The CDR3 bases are TGCGCCAGCAGCCAAGTCAAAGGGGCCAAGGGGACTGAAGCTTTCTTT. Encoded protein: CASSQVKGAKGTEAFF.

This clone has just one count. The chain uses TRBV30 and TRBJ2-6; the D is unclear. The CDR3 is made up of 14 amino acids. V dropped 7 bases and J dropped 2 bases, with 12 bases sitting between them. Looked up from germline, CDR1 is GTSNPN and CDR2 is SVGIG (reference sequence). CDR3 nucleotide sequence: TGTGCCTCCCGATGGGCTGCTGGGGCCAACGTCCTGACTTTC. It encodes CASRWAAGANVLTF.

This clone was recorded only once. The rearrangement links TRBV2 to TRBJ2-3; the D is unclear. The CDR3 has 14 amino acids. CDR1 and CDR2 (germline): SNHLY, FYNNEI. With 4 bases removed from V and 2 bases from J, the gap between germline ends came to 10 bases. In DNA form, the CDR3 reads TGTGCCAGCAGTGGCCAAAGGAACACAGATACGCAGTATTTT. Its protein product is CASSGQRNTDTQYF.

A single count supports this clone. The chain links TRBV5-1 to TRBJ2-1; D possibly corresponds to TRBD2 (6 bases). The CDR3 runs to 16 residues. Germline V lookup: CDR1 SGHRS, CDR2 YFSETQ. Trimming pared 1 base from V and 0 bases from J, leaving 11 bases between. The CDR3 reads CASSLPSASSYNEQFF. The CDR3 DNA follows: TGCGCCAGCAGCTTGCCTAGCGCTAGCTCCTACAATGAGCAGTTCTTC.

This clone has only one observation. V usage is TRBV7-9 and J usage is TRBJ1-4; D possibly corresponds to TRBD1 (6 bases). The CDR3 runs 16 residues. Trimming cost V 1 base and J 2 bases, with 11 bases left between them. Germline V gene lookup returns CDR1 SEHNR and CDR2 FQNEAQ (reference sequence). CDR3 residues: CASSLGTARTNEKLFF. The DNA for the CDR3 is TGTGCCAGCAGCTTAGGGACAGCCCGCACTAATGAAAAACTGTTTTTT.

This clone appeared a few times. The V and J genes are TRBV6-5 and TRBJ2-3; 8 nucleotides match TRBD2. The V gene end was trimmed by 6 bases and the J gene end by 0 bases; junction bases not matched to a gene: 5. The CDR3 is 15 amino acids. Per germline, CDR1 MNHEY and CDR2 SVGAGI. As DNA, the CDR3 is TGTGCCAGCAGGCGCCGACTAGCGAGCACAGATACGCAGTATTTT. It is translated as CASRRRLASTDTQYF.

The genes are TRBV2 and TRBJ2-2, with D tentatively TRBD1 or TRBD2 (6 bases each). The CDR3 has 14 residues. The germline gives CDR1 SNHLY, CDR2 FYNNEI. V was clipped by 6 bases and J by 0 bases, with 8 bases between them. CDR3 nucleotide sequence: TGTGCCAGCAGCGGGGGCCCGAACACCGGGGAGCTGTTTTTT. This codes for CASSGGPNTGELFF.

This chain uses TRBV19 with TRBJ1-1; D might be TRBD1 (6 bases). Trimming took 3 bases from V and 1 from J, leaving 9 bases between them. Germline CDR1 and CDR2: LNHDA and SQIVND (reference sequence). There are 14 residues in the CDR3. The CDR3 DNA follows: TGTGCCAGTAGTATCGCAGGGGAGAACACTGAAGCTTTCTTT. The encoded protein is CASSIAGENTEAFF.

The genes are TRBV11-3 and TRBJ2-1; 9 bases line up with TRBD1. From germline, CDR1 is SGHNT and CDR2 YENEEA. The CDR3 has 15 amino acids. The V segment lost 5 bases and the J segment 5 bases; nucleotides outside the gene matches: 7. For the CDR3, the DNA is TGTGCCAGCAGCATAACAGGGGGCCGGGACAATGAGCAGTTCTTC. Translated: CASSITGGRDNEQFF.

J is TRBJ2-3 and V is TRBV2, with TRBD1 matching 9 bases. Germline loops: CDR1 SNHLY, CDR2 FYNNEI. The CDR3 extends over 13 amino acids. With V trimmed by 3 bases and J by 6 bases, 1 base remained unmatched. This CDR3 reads CASSDGQGDTQYF. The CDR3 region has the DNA TGTGCCAGCAGTGATGGACAGGGGGATACGCAGTATTTT.

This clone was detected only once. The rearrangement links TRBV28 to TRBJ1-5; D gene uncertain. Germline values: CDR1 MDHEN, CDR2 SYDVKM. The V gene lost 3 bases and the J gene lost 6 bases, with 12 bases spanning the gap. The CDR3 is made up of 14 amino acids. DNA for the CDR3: TGTGCCAGCAGTTTTAGTGCGGAGCCTCAGCCCCAGCATTTT. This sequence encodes CASSFSAEPQPQHF. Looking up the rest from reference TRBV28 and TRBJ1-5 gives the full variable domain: DVKVTQSSRYLVKRTGEKVFLECVQDMDHENMFWYRQDPGLGLRLIYFSYDVKMKEKGDIPEGYSVSREKKERFSLILESASTNQTSMYLCASSFSAEPQPQHFGDGTRLSIL.

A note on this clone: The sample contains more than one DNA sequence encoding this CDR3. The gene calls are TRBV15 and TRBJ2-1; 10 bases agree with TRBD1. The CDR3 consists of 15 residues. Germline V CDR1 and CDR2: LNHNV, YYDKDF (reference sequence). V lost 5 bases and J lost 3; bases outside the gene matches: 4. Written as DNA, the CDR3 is TGTGCCACCAGCTCGCGGGACAGGGGCTACAATGAGCAGTTCTTC. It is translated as CATSSRDRGYNEQFF.

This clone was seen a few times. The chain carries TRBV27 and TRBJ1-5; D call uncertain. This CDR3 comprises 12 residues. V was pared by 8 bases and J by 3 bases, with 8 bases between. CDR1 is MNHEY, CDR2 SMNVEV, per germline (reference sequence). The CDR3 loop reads CASGLNNQPQHF. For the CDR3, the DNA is TGTGCCAGCGGGCTAAACAATCAGCCCCAGCATTTT.

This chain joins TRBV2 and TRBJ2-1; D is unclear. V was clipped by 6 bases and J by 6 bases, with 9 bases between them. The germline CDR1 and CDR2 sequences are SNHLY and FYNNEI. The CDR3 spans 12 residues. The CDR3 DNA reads TGTGCCAGCAGAGGACGGTCCAATGAGCAGTTCTTC. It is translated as CASRGRSNEQFF. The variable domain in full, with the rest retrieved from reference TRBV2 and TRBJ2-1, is EPEVTQTPSHQVTQMGQEVILRCVPISNHLYFYWYRQILGQKVEFLVSFYNNEISEKSEIFDDQFSVERPDGSNFTLKIRSTKLEDSAMYFCASRGRSNEQFFGPGTRLTVL.